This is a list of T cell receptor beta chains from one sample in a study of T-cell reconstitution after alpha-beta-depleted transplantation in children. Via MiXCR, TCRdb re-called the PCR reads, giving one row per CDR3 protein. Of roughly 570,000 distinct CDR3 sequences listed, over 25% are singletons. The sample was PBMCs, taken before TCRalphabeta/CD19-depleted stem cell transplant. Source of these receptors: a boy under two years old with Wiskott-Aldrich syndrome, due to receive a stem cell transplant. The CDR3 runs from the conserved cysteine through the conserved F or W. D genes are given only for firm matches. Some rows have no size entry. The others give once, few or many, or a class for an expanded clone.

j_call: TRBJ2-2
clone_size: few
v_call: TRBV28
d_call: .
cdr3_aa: CASSLPGQGELFF
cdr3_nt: TGTGCCAGCAGTTTACCAGGGCAGGGGGAGCTGTTTTTT

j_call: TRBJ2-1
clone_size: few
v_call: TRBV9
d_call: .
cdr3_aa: CASSVGAGTYNEQFF
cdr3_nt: TGTGCCAGCAGCGTAGGCGCAGGCACGTACAATGAGCAGTTCTTC

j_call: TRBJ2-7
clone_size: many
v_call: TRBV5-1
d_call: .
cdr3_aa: CASSLGSLGEQYF
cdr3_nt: TGCGCCAGCAGCTTGGGTTCGCTTGGGGAGCAGTACTTC

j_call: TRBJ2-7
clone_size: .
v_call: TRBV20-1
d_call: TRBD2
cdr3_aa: CSASSGRGYEQYF
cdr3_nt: TGCAGTGCTAGTAGCGGGAGAGGCTACGAGCAGTACTTC

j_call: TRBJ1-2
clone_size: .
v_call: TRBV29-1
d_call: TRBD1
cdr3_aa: CSVSSGTANYGYTF
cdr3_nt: TGCAGCGTTTCTTCCGGGACAGCTAACTATGGCTACACCTTC

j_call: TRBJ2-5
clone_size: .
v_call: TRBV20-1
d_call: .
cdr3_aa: CSARLTAPTQYF
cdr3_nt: TGCAGTGCTAGATTAACCGCCCCGACCCAGTACTTC

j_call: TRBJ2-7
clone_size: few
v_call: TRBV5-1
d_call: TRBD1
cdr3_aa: CASSLTTGTGGNEQYF
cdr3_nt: TGCGCCAGCAGCTTAACCACCGGGACAGGGGGCAACGAGCAGTACTTC

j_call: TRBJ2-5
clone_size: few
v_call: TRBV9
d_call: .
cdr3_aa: CASSVAPIGGTQYF
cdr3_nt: TGTGCCAGCAGCGTAGCACCGATCGGGGGGACCCAGTACTTC

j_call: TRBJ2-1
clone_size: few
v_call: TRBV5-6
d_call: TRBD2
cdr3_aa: CASSLSVLAGGYNEQFF
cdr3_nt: TGTGCCAGCAGCTTATCAGTACTGGCGGGAGGGTACAATGAGCAGTTCTTC

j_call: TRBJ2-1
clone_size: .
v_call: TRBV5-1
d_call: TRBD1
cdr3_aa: CASSGRDRVDNEQFF
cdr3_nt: TGCGCCAGCAGCGGCCGGGACAGGGTTGACAATGAGCAGTTCTTC

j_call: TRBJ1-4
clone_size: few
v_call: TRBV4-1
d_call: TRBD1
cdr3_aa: CASSQTGTGGLRGEKLFF
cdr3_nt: TGCGCCAGCAGCCAAACCGGGACAGGGGGCCTTCGAGGGGAAAAACTGTTTTTT

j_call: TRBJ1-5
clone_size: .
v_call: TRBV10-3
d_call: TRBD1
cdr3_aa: CAISPGTGINQPQHF
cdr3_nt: TGTGCCATCAGTCCCGGGACAGGGATAAATCAGCCCCAGCATTTT

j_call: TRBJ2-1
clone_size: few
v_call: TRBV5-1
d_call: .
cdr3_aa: CASSSVRTGLHEQFF
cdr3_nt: TGCGCCAGCAGCTCCGTTAGAACGGGCCTCCATGAGCAGTTCTTC

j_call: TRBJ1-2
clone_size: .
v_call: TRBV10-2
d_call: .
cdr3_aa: CASTVSRGNYGYTF
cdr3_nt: TGCGCCAGCACGGTCTCTCGGGGAAACTATGGCTACACCTTC

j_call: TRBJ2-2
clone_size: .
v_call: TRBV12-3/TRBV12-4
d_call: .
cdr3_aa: CASSPGTFRVGELFF
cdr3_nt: TGTGCCAGCAGTCCAGGGACTTTCAGGGTAGGGGAGCTGTTTTTT

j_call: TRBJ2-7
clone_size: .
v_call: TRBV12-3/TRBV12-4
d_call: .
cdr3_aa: CASSLSPNYEQYF
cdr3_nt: TGTGCCAGCAGTTTATCCCCGAACTACGAGCAGTACTTC

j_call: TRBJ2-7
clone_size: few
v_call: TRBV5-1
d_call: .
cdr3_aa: CASSWGLAFSYEQYF
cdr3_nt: TGCGCCAGCAGCTGGGGTCTAGCGTTCTCCTACGAGCAGTACTTC

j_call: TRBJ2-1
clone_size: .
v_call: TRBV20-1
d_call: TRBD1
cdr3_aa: CSARVGQGAGNEQFF
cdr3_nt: TGCAGTGCTAGAGTCGGACAGGGGGCGGGGAATGAGCAGTTCTTC

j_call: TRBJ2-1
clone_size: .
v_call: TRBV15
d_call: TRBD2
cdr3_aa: CATSRGTSGRAYNEQFF
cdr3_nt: TGTGCCACCAGCAGAGGGACTAGCGGGAGGGCCTACAATGAGCAGTTCTTC

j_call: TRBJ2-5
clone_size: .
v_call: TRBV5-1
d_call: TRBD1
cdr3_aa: CASSSGTGKETQYF
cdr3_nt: TGCGCCAGCAGCTCTGGGACAGGGAAAGAGACCCAGTACTTC

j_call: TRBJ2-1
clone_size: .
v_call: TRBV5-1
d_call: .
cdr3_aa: CASSPREESSYNEQFF
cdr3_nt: TGCGCCAGCAGCCCCAGGGAGGAGAGCTCCTACAATGAGCAGTTCTTC

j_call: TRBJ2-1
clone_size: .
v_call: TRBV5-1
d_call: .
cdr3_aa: CASSLARKTSYNEQFF
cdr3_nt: TGCGCCAGCAGCTTGGCTCGGAAAACCTCCTACAATGAGCAGTTCTTC

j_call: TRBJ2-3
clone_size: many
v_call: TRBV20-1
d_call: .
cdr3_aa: CSAFISGWTDTQYF
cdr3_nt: TGCAGTGCATTCATTTCGGGGTGGACAGATACGCAGTATTTT

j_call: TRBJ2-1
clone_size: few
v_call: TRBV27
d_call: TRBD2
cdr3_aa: CASRASGVLYNEQFF
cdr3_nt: TGTGCCAGCAGAGCTAGCGGGGTCCTCTACAATGAGCAGTTCTTC

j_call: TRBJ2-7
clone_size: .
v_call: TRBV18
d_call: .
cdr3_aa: CASSLGQIDEQYF
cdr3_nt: TGTGCCAGCTCCTTAGGACAAATCGACGAGCAGTACTTC

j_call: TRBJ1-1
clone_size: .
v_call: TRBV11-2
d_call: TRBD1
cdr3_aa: CASSLGTDRGRKNTEAFF
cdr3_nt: TGTGCCAGCAGCTTAGGGACGGACAGGGGGAGAAAGAACACTGAAGCTTTCTTT

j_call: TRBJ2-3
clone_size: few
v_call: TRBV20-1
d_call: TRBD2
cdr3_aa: CSARLAGGDTQYF
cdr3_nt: TGCAGTGCTAGACTAGCGGGAGGTGATACGCAGTATTTT

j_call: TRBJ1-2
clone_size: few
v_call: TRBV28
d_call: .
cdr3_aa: CASSLLRGYGYTF
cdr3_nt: TGTGCCAGCAGTTTACTCCGGGGCTATGGCTACACCTTC

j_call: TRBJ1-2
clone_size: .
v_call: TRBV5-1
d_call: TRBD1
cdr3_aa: CASSLQGAGPPYNGYTF
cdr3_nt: TGCGCCAGCAGCTTACAGGGGGCCGGACCTCCTTACAATGGCTACACCTTC

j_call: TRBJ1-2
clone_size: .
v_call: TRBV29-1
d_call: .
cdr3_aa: CSVERGPGYGYTF
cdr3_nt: TGCAGCGTTGAACGAGGGCCCGGCTATGGCTACACCTTC

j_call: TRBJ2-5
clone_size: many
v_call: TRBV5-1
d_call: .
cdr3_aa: CASSLGAGEETQYF
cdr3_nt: TGTGCCAGCAGCTTAGGAGCAGGGGAAGAGACCCAGTACTTC

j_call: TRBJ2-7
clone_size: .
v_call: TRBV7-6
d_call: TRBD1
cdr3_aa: CASSLLQGAGEQYF
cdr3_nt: TGTGCCAGCAGCTTATTGCAGGGGGCAGGGGAGCAGTACTTC

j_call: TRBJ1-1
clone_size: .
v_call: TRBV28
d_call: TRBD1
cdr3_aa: CASFTGQGFGHTEAFF
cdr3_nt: TGTGCCAGCTTCACGGGACAGGGCTTCGGGCACACTGAAGCTTTCTTT

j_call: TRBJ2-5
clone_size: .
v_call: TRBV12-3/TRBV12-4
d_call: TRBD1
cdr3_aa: CASKQGLLETQYF
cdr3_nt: TGTGCCAGCAAACAGGGGTTGTTAGAGACCCAGTACTTC

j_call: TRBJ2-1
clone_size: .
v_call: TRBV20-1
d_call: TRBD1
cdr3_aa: CSAPSRDRGQIEQFF
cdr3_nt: TGCAGTGCCCCATCGCGGGACAGGGGGCAGATTGAGCAGTTCTTC

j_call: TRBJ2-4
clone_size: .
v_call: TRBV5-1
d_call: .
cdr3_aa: CASSLSSAVIGIQYF
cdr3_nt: TGCGCCAGCAGCTTGTCCAGCGCGGTGATTGGCATTCAGTACTTC

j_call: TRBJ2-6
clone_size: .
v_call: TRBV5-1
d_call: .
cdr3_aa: CASSFSSSGANVLTF
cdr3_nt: TGTGCCAGCAGTTTTTCTTCCTCTGGGGCCAACGTCCTGACTTTC

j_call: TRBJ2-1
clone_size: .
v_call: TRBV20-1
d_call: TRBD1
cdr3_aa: CSAYAGTGPLALSYNEQFF
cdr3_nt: TGCAGTGCGTACGCCGGGACAGGGCCCCTAGCCCTCTCCTACAATGAGCAGTTCTTC

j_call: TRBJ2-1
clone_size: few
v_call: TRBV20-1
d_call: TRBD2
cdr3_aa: CSAPTSGRANYNEQFF
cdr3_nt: TGCAGTGCCCCGACTAGCGGGAGGGCAAACTACAATGAGCAGTTCTTC

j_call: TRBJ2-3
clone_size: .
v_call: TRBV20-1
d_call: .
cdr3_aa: CSAGTQNTDTQYF
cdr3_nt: TGCAGTGCCGGAACTCAAAACACAGATACGCAGTATTTT

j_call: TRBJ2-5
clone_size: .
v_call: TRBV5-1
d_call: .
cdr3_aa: CASSGDGTQETQYF
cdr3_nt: TGCGCCAGCAGCGGCGATGGGACCCAAGAGACCCAGTACTTC

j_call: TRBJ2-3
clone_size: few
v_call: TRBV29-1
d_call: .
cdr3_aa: CSVKVIGPTDTQYF
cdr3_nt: TGCAGCGTGAAGGTGATAGGGCCCACAGATACGCAGTATTTT

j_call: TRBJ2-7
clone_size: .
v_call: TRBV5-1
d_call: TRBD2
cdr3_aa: CASSRSGGSSYEQYF
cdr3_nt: TGCGCCAGCAGCCGCAGCGGGGGGAGCTCCTACGAGCAGTACTTC

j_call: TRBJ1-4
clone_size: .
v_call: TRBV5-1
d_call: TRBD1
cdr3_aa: CASSSRGLGEKLFF
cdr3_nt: TGCGCCAGCAGTTCGAGGGGGCTAGGAGAAAAACTGTTTTTT

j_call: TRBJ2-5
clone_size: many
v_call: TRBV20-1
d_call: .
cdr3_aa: CSARDLSGAETQYF
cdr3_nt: TGCAGTGCTAGAGATTTGTCAGGGGCTGAGACCCAGTACTTC

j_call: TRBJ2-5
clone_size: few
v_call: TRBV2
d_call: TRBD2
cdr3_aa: CASSGGREETQYF
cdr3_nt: TGTGCCAGCTCGGGAGGCAGGGAAGAGACCCAGTACTTC

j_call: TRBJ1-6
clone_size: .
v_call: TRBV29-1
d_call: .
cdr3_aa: CSVKENQGRDSPLHF
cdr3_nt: TGCAGCGTTAAGGAAAATCAGGGGAGGGATTCACCCCTCCACTTT

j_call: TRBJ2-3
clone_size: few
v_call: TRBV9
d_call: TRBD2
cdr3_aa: CASSRLPGLAADTQYF
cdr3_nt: TGTGCCAGCAGTCGACTTCCGGGACTAGCGGCAGATACGCAGTATTTT

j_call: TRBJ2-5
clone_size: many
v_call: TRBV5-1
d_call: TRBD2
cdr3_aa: CASSYGLAQETQYF
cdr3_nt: TGCGCCAGCAGCTACGGACTAGCGCAAGAGACCCAGTACTTC

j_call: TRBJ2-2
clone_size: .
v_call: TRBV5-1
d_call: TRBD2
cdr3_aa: CASSRGLANTGELFF
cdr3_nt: TGCGCCAGCAGCAGGGGACTAGCTAACACCGGGGAGCTGTTTTTT

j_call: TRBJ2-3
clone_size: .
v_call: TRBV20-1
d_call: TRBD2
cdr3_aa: CSASFLLAETDTQYF
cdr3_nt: TGCAGTGCTAGTTTCTTACTAGCGGAAACAGATACGCAGTATTTT

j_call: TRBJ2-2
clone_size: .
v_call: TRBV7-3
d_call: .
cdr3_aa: CASSPRETGELFF
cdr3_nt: TGTGCCAGCAGCCCCAGGGAGACCGGGGAGCTGTTTTTT

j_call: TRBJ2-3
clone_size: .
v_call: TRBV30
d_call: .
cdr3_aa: CAWSSPDTQYF
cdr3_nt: TGTGCCTGGAGTAGCCCAGATACGCAGTATTTT

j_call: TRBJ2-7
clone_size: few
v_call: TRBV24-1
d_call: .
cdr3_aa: CATSEPGSYEQYF
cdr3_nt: TGTGCCACCAGTGAACCGGGCTCCTACGAGCAGTACTTC

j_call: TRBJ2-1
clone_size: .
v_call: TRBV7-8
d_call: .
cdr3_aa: CASSLKGFRGRNDNEQFF
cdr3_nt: TGTGCCAGCAGCTTAAAAGGGTTTCGGGGGAGGAACGACAATGAGCAGTTCTTC

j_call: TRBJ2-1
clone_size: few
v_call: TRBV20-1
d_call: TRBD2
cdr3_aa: CSAEGLAGYNEQFF
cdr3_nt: TGCAGTGCGGAAGGACTAGCGGGATACAATGAGCAGTTCTTC

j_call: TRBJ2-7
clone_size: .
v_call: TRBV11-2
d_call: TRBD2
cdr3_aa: CASSLGTSAGEQYF
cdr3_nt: TGTGCCAGCAGCTTAGGGACTAGCGCAGGCGAGCAGTACTTC

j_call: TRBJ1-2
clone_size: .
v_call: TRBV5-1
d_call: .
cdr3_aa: CASSLAGGPSYGYTF
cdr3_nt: TGCGCCAGCAGCTTGGCCGGGGGACCTAGCTATGGCTACACCTTC